The sequence of this T cell receptor beta chain was determined in a study of blood T cell repertoires in COVID-19. Study as a whole: Sample material is recorded as cDNA or gDNA derived from T cells, B-cell-depleted T cells, or PBMCs.

The data were produced by immunoSEQ multiplex PCR, yet TCRdb's version contains in-frame clones alone and is incomplete. The sample yields 65,000 to 90,000 clones, about 86% seen once. Trimming took 4 bases from V and 8 from J, leaving 8 bases between them. Germline CDR1 is MDHEN and CDR2 is SYDVKM. CDR3 length equals 11 residues. This TCR was sampled from a woman at least 80 years old in a cohort sampled during active or convalescent COVID-19. The chain employs TRBV28 and TRBJ1-2; D unresolved. Source material: peripheral blood. CDR3 protein: CASSSGWGYTF. The CDR3, as DNA: TGTGCCAGCAGTTCCGGGTGGGGCTACACCTTC.